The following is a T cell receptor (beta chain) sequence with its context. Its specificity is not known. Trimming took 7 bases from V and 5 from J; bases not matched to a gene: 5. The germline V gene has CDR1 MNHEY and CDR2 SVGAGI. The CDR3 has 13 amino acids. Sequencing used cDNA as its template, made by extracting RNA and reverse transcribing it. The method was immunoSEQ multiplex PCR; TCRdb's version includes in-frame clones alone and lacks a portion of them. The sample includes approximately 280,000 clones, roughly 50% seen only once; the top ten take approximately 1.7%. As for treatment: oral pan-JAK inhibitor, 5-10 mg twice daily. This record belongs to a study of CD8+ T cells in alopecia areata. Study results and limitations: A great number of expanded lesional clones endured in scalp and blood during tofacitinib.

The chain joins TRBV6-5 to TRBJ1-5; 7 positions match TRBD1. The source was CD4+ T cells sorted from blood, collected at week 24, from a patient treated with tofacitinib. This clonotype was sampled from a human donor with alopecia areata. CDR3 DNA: TGTGCCAGCAAACAGGGGAAGGATCAGCCCCAGCATTTT. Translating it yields CASKQGKDQPQHF.